This TCR beta chain was identified in a study of response to subunit inactivated influenza vaccine. Remarks on this clonotype: The antigen remains unidentified.

Using its own MiXCR run on the RT-PCR reads, TCRdb lists one record per CDR3 protein. The table has hundreds of thousands of distinct CDR3 sequences, around 25% seen once. There are 12 residues in the CDR3. Trimming removed 2 bases from V and 7 bases from J, with 9 bases in between. Germline CDR1 DFQATT, CDR2 SNEGSKA (reference sequence). Study conclusions and caveats: The study's authors posited that every seasonal influenza vaccination enlists few new T cells.

This sequence joins TRBV20-1 and TRBJ2-1; the D gene is possibly TRBD1 (5 bases). Here the sequenced sample was CD4+ T cells sorted from PBMCs, taken more than 4 days after vaccination. The source is a man aged 45-65 years who received an inactivated influenza vaccine. CDR3 DNA: TGCAGTGCTAGACTTCAGGGTAATGAGCAGTTCTTC. Amino acids: CSARLQGNEQFF.